What follows are 17 T cell receptor beta chains derived from one specimen sequenced in a study of T cells in Graves' hyperthyroidism and ophthalmopathy. Regions amplified from RNA transcripts were the TCR beta CDR3 regions. A set of HTBI primers served as the primers for a first-round RT-PCR of the TCR CDR3. TCRdb processed the multiplex PCR reads anew with MiXCR; each CDR3 protein has one entry. The table has hundreds of thousands of distinct CDR3 sequences, about a sixth seen once; the top ten hold around 4%. The specimen was blood. These receptors originate from a woman under 40 with Graves' hyperthyroidism.

This chain uses TRBV28 with TRBJ1-1; 9 bases are shared with TRBD1. Per the germline V gene, CDR1 is MDHEN and CDR2 is SYDVKM. V lost 5 bases and J lost 3; bases outside the gene matches: 7. CDR3 length: 15 residues. The CDR3 is CASSTPGTGYTEAFF. The CDR3 coding sequence is TGTGCCAGCAGTACTCCCGGGACAGGGTACACTGAAGCTTTCTTT.

Many counts were recorded for this clonotype. The genes are TRBV28 and TRBJ2-6; 8 nucleotides agree with TRBD1. CDR3 size: 16 residues. The V gene end was trimmed by 5 bases and the J gene end by 0 bases; junction bases not matched to a gene: 3. Germline V CDR1 and CDR2: MDHEN, SYDVKM. The CDR3 region has the DNA TGTGCCAGCAGTCCCAGGGGGCTCTCTGGGGCCAACGTCCTGACTTTC. Translated, it gives CASSPRGLSGANVLTF.

At least ten counts were recorded for this clonotype. The V call is TRBV28, the J call TRBJ2-1, with a possible D match to TRBD1 (6 bases). Germline V gene data show CDR1 as MDHEN and CDR2 as SYDVKM. This CDR3 contains 14 residues. Trimming removed 3 bases from V and 10 bases from J, with 16 bases in between. This chain's CDR3 is CASSFRDTRGEQFF. CDR3 nucleotide sequence: TGTGCCAGCAGTTTCAGGGACACCCGAGGGGAGCAGTTCTTC.

This clonotype was found many times. V gene TRBV7-2 combines with J gene TRBJ2-5, with unresolved D. CDR1 SGHTA and CDR2 FQGNSA come from the germline V gene. The CDR3 is made up of 13 amino acids. Trimming took off 5 bases at V and 3 bases at J, with 10 bases between the two ends. The CDR3 DNA is TGTGCCAGCAGCCCAACCACAAAAGAGACCCAGTACTTC. Translating gives CASSPTTKETQYF.

As regards this clonotype: At one end the junction does not follow the germline gene, possibly because of a read error. This sequence joins TRBV12-3 or TRBV12-4 and TRBJ1-1, with D possibly TRBD1 on 6 matching bases. This CDR3 region has 14 residues. CDR3 DNA sequence: TGTGCCAGCAGATTTTTACAGGGAGGCACTGGAGCTTTCTTT. Its protein is CASRFLQGGTGAFF.

This clonotype was seen a handful of times. The J gene is TRBJ2-7, the V gene TRBV28; TRBD1 aligns across 8 bases. V shed 3 bases and J 3 bases; nucleotides not matched to a gene: 4. The germline CDR1 and CDR2 sequences are MDHEN and SYDVKM. This CDR3 comprises 14 residues. Here the CDR3 DNA reads TGTGCCAGCAGTTTTCCCGGGACAGGCTACGAGCAGTACTTC. Translation: CASSFPGTGYEQYF.

At least ten counts were recorded for this clonotype. The chain links TRBV7-2 to TRBJ1-2; maybe TRBD1 (5 bases). Between the trimmed V and J ends, which lost 1 base and 8 bases, there was a span of 11 bases. Germline lookup yields CDR1 SGHTA and CDR2 FQGNSA. This CDR3 contains 13 residues. The chain's CDR3 is CASSLVGASGYTF. CDR3 DNA sequence: TGTGCCAGCAGCTTAGTCGGGGCTTCGGGCTACACCTTC.

A few counts support this clonotype. This chain joins TRBV28 and TRBJ2-1, with TRBD1 matching over 9 bases. This CDR3 contains 16 residues. Per germline, CDR1 MDHEN and CDR2 SYDVKM. V was pared by 6 bases and J by 9 bases, with 15 bases of the junction left unmatched. Here the CDR3 reads CASSRSDRGKSSEQFF. The CDR3 DNA reads TGTGCCAGCAGCCGTTCTGACAGGGGGAAATCAAGTGAGCAGTTCTTC.

The rearrangement joins TRBV14 to TRBJ2-7, with D unresolved. CDR3 length: 12 residues. Trimming took off 1 base at V and 7 bases at J, with 8 bases between the two ends. Germline V gene sequence: CDR1 SGHDN, CDR2 FVKESK. The CDR3 DNA reads as TGTGCCAGCAGCCAAGGGAACGGGGAGCAGTACTTC. This translates into CASSQGNGEQYF. Drawing the rest from reference TRBV14 and TRBJ2-7, the complete variable domain is EAGVTQFPSHSVIEKGQTVTLRCDPISGHDNLYWYRRVMGKEIKFLLHFVKESKQDESGMPNNRFLAERTGGTYSTLKVQPAELEDSGVYFCASSQGNGEQYFGPGTRLTVT.

This clonotype was detected a few times. The V and J genes are TRBV3-2 and TRBJ2-7; TRBD1, the table's D call, lacks a check against the DNA. TRBV3-2 is tagged as a pseudogene. The CDR3 totals 16 residues. DNA of the CDR3: TGTGCCAGCAGCCAGATTGACAGCCCCATTCTCTACGAGCAGTACTTC. This encodes CASSQIDSPILYEQYF.

At least ten counts were recorded for this clonotype. The V call is TRBV7-2, the J call TRBJ2-7, with 8 bases identical to TRBD1. Germline CDR1 and CDR2: SGHTA and FQGNSA. V lost 3 bases, J lost 2 bases, and 3 bases stayed unmatched. CDR3 length: 14 residues. The CDR3 spells CASSFGQGPYEQYF. The CDR3 DNA reads as TGTGCCAGCAGCTTTGGACAGGGCCCCTACGAGCAGTACTTC.

This clonotype was found many times. The rearrangement uses TRBV2 and TRBJ2-1, with 10 bases aligning to TRBD1. In germline, CDR1 is SNHLY, CDR2 FYNNEI. V lost 9 bases to trimming and J lost 7 bases; unmatched junction nucleotides: 9. The CDR3 consists of 14 residues. The CDR3 DNA follows: TGTGCCAGTGAGACCGGGACAGGGGCAAATGAGCAGTTCTTC. This encodes CASETGTGANEQFF.

This clonotype was seen many times. The gene calls are TRBV6-2 or TRBV6-3 and TRBJ1-5; 7 positions agree with TRBD1. In germline, CDR1 is MNHEY, CDR2 SVGEGT. J was trimmed by 6 bases and V by 4 bases; bases with no gene match: 6. The CDR3 loop spans 14 amino acids. CDR3 region: CASSSTGLSQPQHF. CDR3 coding DNA: TGTGCCAGCAGTTCGACAGGGTTATCTCAGCCCCAGCATTTT.

Only a few counts were recorded for this clonotype. This chain connects TRBV7-9 to TRBJ2-5; 8 positions agree with TRBD1. The CDR3 loop spans 13 amino acids. J was trimmed by 5 bases and V by 4 bases; bases with no gene match: 3. CDR1 and CDR2 (germline): SEHNR, FQNEAQ (reference sequence). CDR3 protein: CASSYRTGETQYF. CDR3 in DNA: TGTGCCAGCAGCTACCGGACAGGGGAGACCCAGTACTTC.

The chain joins TRBV12-3 or TRBV12-4 to TRBJ1-5; unclear D gene. The CDR3 sequence is 13 residues long. Trimming pared 6 bases from V and 10 bases from J, leaving 16 bases between. CDR3 loop: CASRVGPISPQHF. The CDR3 coding sequence is TGTGCCAGCAGAGTAGGACCGATCAGCCCCCAGCATTTT.

The J gene is TRBJ2-1, the V gene TRBV5-4; the D gene could be TRBD1 or TRBD2 (7 bases each). The CDR3 contains 16 residues. Trimming took 3 bases from V and 4 from J, leaving 17 bases between them. CDR1 and CDR2 (germline): SGHNT, YYREEE (reference sequence). The CDR3 protein is CASSSGGGAGYNEQFF. In DNA, the CDR3 is TGTGCCAGCAGCTCAGGGGGGGGAGCGGGGTACAATGAGCAGTTCTTC. The full variable domain, in which reference TRBV5-4 and TRBJ2-1 provide the parts outside the CDR3, is ETGVTQSPTHLIKTRGQQVTLRCSSQSGHNTVSWYQQALGQGPQFIFQYYREEENGRGNFPPRFSGLQFPNYSSELNVNALELDDSALYLCASSSGGGAGYNEQFFGPGTRLTVL.

As for this clonotype: One base away lies a much larger clone, so this may be a sequencing read error. This likely comes from a read error, as the CDR3 has no conserved phenylalanine or tryptophan at its end. This sequence joins TRBV2 and TRBJ1-2, with a tentative D call TRBD1 (5 bases). Trimming removed 7 bases from V and 3 bases from J, with 6 bases in between. This CDR3 spans 11 amino acids. Germline CDR1 reads SNHLY; CDR2 reads FYNNEI. CDR3 nucleotides: TGTGCCAGCACGGGGGACTATGGCTACACCCTC. Its translation: CASTGDYGYTL.